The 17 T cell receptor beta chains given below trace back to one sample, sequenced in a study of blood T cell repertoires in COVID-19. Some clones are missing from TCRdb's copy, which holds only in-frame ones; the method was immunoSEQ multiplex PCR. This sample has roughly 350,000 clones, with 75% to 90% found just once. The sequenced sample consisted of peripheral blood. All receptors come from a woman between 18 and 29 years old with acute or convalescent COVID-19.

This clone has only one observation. Here the CDR3 reads CASSQTGTGSTGELFF. CDR3 sequence (DNA): TGCGCCAGCAGCCAAACCGGGACAGGGTCTACCGGGGAGCTGTTTTTT. The V call is TRBV5-1, the J call TRBJ2-2; 9 bases agree with TRBD1. The germline V gene has CDR1 SGHRS and CDR2 YFSETQ. Trimming took 4 bases from V and 5 from J; bases not matched to a gene: 9. This CDR3 spans 16 amino acids.

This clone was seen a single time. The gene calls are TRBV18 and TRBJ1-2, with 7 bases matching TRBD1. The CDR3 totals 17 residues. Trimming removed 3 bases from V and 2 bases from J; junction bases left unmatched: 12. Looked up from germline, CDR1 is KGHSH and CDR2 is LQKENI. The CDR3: CASSPMISTGVNYGYTF. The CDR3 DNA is TGTGCCAGCTCACCGATGATTTCTACAGGGGTGAACTATGGCTACACCTTC.

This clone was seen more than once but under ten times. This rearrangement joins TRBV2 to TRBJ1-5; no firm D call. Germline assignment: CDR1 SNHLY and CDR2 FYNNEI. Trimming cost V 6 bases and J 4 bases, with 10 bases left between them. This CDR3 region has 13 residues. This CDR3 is CASRDIGNQPQHF. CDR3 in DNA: TGTGCCAGCAGAGACATTGGGAATCAGCCCCAGCATTTT. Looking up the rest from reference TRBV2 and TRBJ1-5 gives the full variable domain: EPEVTQTPSHQVTQMGQEVILRCVPISNHLYFYWYRQILGQKVEFLVSFYNNEISEKSEIFDDQFSVERPDGSNFTLKIRSTKLEDSAMYFCASRDIGNQPQHFGDGTRLSIL.

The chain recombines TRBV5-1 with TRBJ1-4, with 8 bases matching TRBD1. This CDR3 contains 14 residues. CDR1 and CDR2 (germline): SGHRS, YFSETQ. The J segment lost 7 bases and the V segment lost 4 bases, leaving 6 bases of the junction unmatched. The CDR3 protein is CASSLDRGGEKLFF. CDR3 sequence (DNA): TGCGCCAGCAGCCTCGACAGGGGTGGTGAAAAACTGTTTTTT.

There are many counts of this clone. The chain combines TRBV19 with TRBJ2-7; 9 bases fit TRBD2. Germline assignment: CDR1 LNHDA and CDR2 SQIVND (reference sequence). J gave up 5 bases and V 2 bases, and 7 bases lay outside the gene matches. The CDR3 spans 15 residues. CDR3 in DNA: TGTGCCAGTAGTATAAAAGGGACTAGCCCCCACGAGCAGTACTTC. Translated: CASSIKGTSPHEQYF.

Here the CDR3 reads CATSRDGRNQPQHF. In DNA form, the CDR3 reads TGTGCCACCAGCAGAGATGGGAGGAATCAGCCCCAGCATTTT. The J gene is TRBJ1-5, the V gene TRBV15; no reliable D call. The CDR3 has 14 residues. The germline V gene has CDR1 LNHNV and CDR2 YYDKDF (reference sequence). V lost 0 bases and J 4 bases, leaving 7 bases between the germline ends. Full variable domain (rest looked up from reference TRBV15 and TRBJ1-5): DAMVIQNPRYQVTQFGKPVTLSCSQTLNHNVMYWYQQKSSQAPKLLFHYYDKDFNNEADTPDNFQSRRPNTSFCFLDIRSPGLGDTAMYLCATSRDGRNQPQHFGDGTRLSIL.

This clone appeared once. CDR3 sequence reads: CASSASGRDSYNEQFF. CDR3 DNA sequence: TGTGCCAGCAGCGCTAGCGGGAGGGACTCCTACAATGAGCAGTTCTTC. This chain joins TRBV9 and TRBJ2-1; 12 nucleotides align to TRBD2. The CDR3 length is 16 residues. Germline trimming cut 3 bases from V and 0 bases from J; bases unmatched to any gene: 1. In germline, CDR1 is SGDLS, CDR2 YYNGEE.

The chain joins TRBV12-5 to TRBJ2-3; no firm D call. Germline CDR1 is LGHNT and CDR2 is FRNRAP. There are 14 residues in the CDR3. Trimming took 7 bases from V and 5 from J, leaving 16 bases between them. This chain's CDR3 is CASESSSSGDTQYF. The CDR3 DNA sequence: TGTGCTAGTGAGTCTTCTAGTTCGGGAGATACGCAGTATTTT.

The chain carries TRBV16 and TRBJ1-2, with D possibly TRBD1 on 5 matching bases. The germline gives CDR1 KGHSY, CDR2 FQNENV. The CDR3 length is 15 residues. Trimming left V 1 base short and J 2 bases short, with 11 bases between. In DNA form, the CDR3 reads TGTGCCAGCAGCCAATACACGACAGCCAACTATGGCTACACCTTC. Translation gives CASSQYTTANYGYTF.

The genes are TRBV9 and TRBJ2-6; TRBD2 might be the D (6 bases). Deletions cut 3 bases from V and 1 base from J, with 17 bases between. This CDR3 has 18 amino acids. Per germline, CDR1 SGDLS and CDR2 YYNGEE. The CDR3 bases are TGTGCCAGCAGCGGGCACGGTAGGGGAGGTTCTGGGGCCAACGTCCTGACTTTC. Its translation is CASSGHGRGGSGANVLTF.

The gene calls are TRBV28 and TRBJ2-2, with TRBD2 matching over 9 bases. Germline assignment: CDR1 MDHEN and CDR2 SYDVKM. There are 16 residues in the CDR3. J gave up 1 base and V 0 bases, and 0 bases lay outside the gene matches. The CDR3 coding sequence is TGTGCCAGCAGTTTATGGACTAGCGGGAACACCGGGGAGCTGTTTTTT. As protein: CASSLWTSGNTGELFF.

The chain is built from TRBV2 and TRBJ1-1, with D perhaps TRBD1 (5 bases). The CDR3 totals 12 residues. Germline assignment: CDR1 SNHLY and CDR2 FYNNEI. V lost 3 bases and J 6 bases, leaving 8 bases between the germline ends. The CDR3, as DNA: TGTGCCAGCAGTGATCAGGGCCCTGAAGCTTTCTTT. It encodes CASSDQGPEAFF.

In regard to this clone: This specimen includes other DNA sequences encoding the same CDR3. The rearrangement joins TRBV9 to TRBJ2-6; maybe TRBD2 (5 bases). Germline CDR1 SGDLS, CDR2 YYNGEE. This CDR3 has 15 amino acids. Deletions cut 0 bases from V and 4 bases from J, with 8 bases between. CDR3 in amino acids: CASSVAGYGANVLTF. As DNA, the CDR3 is TGTGCCAGCAGCGTAGCGGGATACGGGGCCAACGTCCTGACTTTC.

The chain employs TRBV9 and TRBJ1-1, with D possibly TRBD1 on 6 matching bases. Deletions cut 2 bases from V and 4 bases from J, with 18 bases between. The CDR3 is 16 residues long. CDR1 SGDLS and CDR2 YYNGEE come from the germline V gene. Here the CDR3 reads CASSVSTRGGTTEAFF. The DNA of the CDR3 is TGTGCCAGCAGCGTCTCAACGAGGGGGGGGACCACTGAAGCTTTCTTT.

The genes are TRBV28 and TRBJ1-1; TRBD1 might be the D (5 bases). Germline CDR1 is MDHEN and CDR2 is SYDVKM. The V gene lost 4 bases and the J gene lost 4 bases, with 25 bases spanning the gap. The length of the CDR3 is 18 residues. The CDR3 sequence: CASSSTGRGYLGGTEAFF. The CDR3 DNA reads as TGTGCCAGCAGTTCAACAGGTAGGGGATATTTGGGTGGCACTGAAGCTTTCTTT. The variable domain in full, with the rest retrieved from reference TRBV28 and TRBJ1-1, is DVKVTQSSRYLVKRTGEKVFLECVQDMDHENMFWYRQDPGLGLRLIYFSYDVKMKEKGDIPEGYSVSREKKERFSLILESASTNQTSMYLCASSSTGRGYLGGTEAFFGQGTRLTVV.

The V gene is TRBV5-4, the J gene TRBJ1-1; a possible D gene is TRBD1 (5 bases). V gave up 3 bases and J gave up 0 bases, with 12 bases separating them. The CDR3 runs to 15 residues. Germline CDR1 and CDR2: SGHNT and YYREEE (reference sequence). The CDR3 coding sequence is TGTGCCAGCAGCTCTACGGACAACATGAACACTGAAGCTTTCTTT. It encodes CASSSTDNMNTEAFF. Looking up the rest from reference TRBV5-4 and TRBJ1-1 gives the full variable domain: ETGVTQSPTHLIKTRGQQVTLRCSSQSGHNTVSWYQQALGQGPQFIFQYYREEENGRGNFPPRFSGLQFPNYSSELNVNALELDDSALYLCASSSTDNMNTEAFFGQGTRLTVV.

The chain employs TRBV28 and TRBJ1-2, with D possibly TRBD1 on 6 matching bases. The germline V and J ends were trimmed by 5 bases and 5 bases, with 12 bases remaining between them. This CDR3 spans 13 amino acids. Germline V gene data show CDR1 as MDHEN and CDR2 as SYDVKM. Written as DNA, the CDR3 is TGTGCCAGCAGTCTACCGCAGGGGTATGGCTACACCTTC. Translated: CASSLPQGYGYTF.